This TCR beta chain was retrieved from a study of cytomegalovirus exposure and HLA in healthy donors. CDR1 is LNHDA and CDR2 is SQIVND in the germline V gene (reference sequence). The CDR3 has 17 amino acids. V lost 5 bases and J lost 10; bases outside the gene matches: 14. 13 Jbeta primers and 60 Vbeta primers were used for the PCR. Sequencing was performed with immunoSEQ multiplex PCR; in TCRdb, only in-frame clones are kept and a portion is missing. The sample lists about 150,000 clones; 70% to 90% were seen once. The chain joins TRBV19 to TRBJ1-6; 10 bases fit TRBD1. Sample: PBMCs. The clonotype originates from a woman younger than 35 in good health and CMV-seronegative. The CDR3 DNA follows: TGTGCCAGTAGTGCCGGAATAGACAGGGGGCTATACTCACCCCTCCACTTT. Amino acids: CASSAGIDRGLYSPLHF. The full variable domain, rest sourced from reference TRBV19 and TRBJ1-6, is DGGITQSPKYLFRKEGQNVTLSCEQNLNHDAMYWYRQDPGQGLRLIYYSQIVNDFQKGDIAEGYSVSREKKESFPLTVTSAQKNPTAFYLCASSAGIDRGLYSPLHFGNGTRLTVT.